One sample yielded the 30 T cell receptor beta chains listed below, sequenced in a study of T cells after yellow fever vaccination. Using its own MiXCR run on the 5' RACE reads, TCRdb lists one record per CDR3 protein. The sample shows approximately 340,000 distinct CDR3 sequences, 8.7% of them seen only once. The material sequenced was PBMCs, taken on the day of the first yellow fever vaccination. The receptors here all came from a young man who received the YFV17D yellow fever vaccine.

This clonotype was picked up a small number of times. The CDR3 DNA is TGTGCCAGCAGTTACTCGAGTGCGTGGCGGTCATCTGGGGCCAACGTCCTGACTTTC. Its translation is CASSYSSAWRSSGANVLTF. This chain joins TRBV6-5 and TRBJ2-6; D is unclear. V was clipped by 0 bases and J by 1 base, with 16 bases between them. CDR3 size: 19 residues. Germline-derived CDR1 and CDR2 are MNHEY and SVGAGI.

Only one count was recorded for this clonotype. A much bigger clone sits one base away, suggesting this may be a read error. The chain joins TRBV7-8 to TRBJ1-1; D not resolved. This CDR3 contains 16 residues. Looked up from germline, CDR1 is SGHVS and CDR2 is FQNEAQ. V shed 2 bases and J shed 4 bases, with 17 bases lying between them. The DNA for the CDR3 is TGTGCCAGCAGCTTACCAAAATACCGGGAGGGCACTGAAGCTTTCTTT. Residues: CASSLPKYREGTEAFF.

The table lists this clonotype with many counts. This chain joins TRBV12-3 or TRBV12-4 and TRBJ1-1; the match to TRBD1 covers 11 bases. The V and J ends lost 6 bases and 2 bases, in that order; junction bases with no gene match: 8. CDR3 length equals 16 residues. In DNA, the CDR3 is TGTGCCAGCAGCCGATGGACAGGGGGCGAAAACACTGAAGCTTTCTTT. This translates into CASSRWTGGENTEAFF.

This clonotype was seen ten or more times. The chain is built from TRBV7-9 and TRBJ2-3; 7 bases are shared with TRBD1. Germline lookup yields CDR1 SEHNR and CDR2 FQNEAQ (reference sequence). J lost 4 bases, V lost 3 bases, and 7 bases had no gene match. The length of the CDR3 is 15 residues. CDR3 nucleotide sequence: TGTGCCAGCAGCTTCACCGGGACAGTTGCAGATACGCAGTATTTT. Translated: CASSFTGTVADTQYF.

The CDR3 sequence: CASSFQMQETQYF. The CDR3 DNA reads as TGTGCCAGCAGTTTTCAGATGCAAGAGACCCAGTACTTC. The chain has TRBV27 and TRBJ2-5; unclear D gene. The CDR3 totals 13 residues. Germline-derived CDR1 and CDR2 are MNHEY and SMNVEV (reference sequence). Trimming stripped 3 bases from V and 2 bases from J, with 7 bases between.

This chain links TRBV20-1 with TRBJ2-7; D might be TRBD1 (6 bases). The germline V gene encodes CDR1 DFQATT and CDR2 SNEGSKA (reference sequence). CDR3 length: 13 residues. V was shortened by 3 bases and J by 3 bases, with 12 bases between the two germline ends. Here the CDR3 DNA reads TGCAGTGCTAGTCGGGGACACAACTACGAGCAGTACGTC. Translated: CSASRGHNYEQYV.

At least ten counts were recorded for this clonotype. The rearrangement joins TRBV20-1 to TRBJ2-7, with D maybe TRBD1 (6 bases). Germline V gene data show CDR1 as DFQATT and CDR2 as SNEGSKA (reference sequence). This CDR3 comprises 13 residues. V shed 6 bases and J shed 3 bases, with 15 bases lying between them. The chain's CDR3 is CSATPLDSYEQYF. The CDR3 nucleotides read TGCAGTGCCACTCCGTTGGACAGCTACGAGCAGTACTTC.

V is TRBV5-4 and J is TRBJ1-2; TRBD1 might be the D (6 bases). V shed 0 bases and J shed 2 bases, with 11 bases lying between them. The CDR3 spans 15 residues. The germline V gene has CDR1 SGHNT and CDR2 YYREEE (reference sequence). CDR3 residues: CASSLDTGANYGYTF. In nucleotides, the CDR3 is TGTGCCAGCAGCTTGGATACGGGGGCGAACTATGGCTACACCTTC.

V gene TRBV30 combines with J gene TRBJ1-5; D is possibly TRBD1 (5 bases). Germline CDR1 and CDR2: GTSNPN and SVGIG (reference sequence). V shed 3 bases and J shed 4 bases, with 13 bases lying between them. The CDR3 is 14 amino acids. The CDR3 loop is CAWRRDGINQPQHF. DNA of the CDR3: TGTGCCTGGAGGAGGGACGGAATAAATCAGCCCCAGCATTTT.

The table lists this clonotype with many counts. The chain has TRBV2 and TRBJ2-5; no clear D. This CDR3 spans 14 amino acids. Looked up from germline, CDR1 is SNHLY and CDR2 is FYNNEI. Trimming removed 8 bases from V and 2 bases from J, with 15 bases in between. The DNA of the CDR3 is TGTGCCAGCCCCGAAGGGATCAGACAAGAGACCCAGTACTTC. Encoded protein: CASPEGIRQETQYF.

This clonotype was found a few times. V and J are TRBV20-1 and TRBJ2-3; 11 positions agree with TRBD2. CDR1 DFQATT and CDR2 SNEGSKA come from the germline V gene (reference sequence). The ends lost 3 bases at V and 6 bases at J; junction bases unmatched: 5. The CDR3 loop spans 14 amino acids. The CDR3 loop is CSASVLAGADTQYF. Written as DNA, the CDR3 is TGCAGTGCTAGTGTACTAGCGGGGGCGGATACGCAGTATTTT.

This clonotype appeared a few times. The genes are TRBV7-3 and TRBJ2-2; possible D gene TRBD1, 5 bases. V was shortened by 6 bases and J by 1 base, with 9 bases between the two germline ends. The CDR3 is 14 amino acids. Germline CDR1 is SGHTA and CDR2 is FQGTGA. The CDR3 protein is CASRPQGNTGELFF. The CDR3 DNA reads TGTGCCAGCAGGCCTCAGGGGAACACCGGGGAGCTGTTTTTT.

Ten or more counts support this clonotype. The chain combines TRBV19 with TRBJ2-1, with 8 bases fitting TRBD2. The length of the CDR3 is 16 residues. Germline values: CDR1 LNHDA, CDR2 SQIVND (reference sequence). V lost 9 bases, J lost 3 bases, and 13 bases stayed unmatched. The DNA of the CDR3 is TGTGCCAGCTTAGTGAGCGGGGGAAACCTCTACAATGAGCAGTTCTTC. It translates to CASLVSGGNLYNEQFF.

This clonotype was seen a few times. The chain joins TRBV6-6 to TRBJ2-2, with a weak D call TRBD1 (5 bases). The CDR3 extends over 12 amino acids. V lost 10 bases to trimming and J lost 1 base, with 7 bases between them. Germline V gene sequence: CDR1 MNHNY, CDR2 SVGAGI (reference sequence). The CDR3 region is CANGQNTGELFF. Written as DNA, the CDR3 is TGTGCCAATGGACAGAACACCGGGGAGCTGTTTTTT.

This clonotype was seen only a few times. V and J are TRBV6-4 and TRBJ2-1, with 12 bases fitting TRBD2. Germline-derived CDR1 and CDR2 are MRHNA and SNTAGT. CDR3 length: 16 amino acids. Trimming at V came to 3 bases and at J to 5 bases, leaving 5 bases not matched to a gene. CDR3 sequence: CASSELAGGPHNEQFF. CDR3 in DNA: TGTGCCAGCAGTGAGCTAGCGGGGGGGCCCCACAATGAGCAGTTCTTC.

The DNA of the CDR3 is TGTGCCAGCAGTTTAGGTGACAGGGCGGAGTACTTC. This translates into CASSLGDRAEYF. The rearrangement uses TRBV12-3 or TRBV12-4 and TRBJ2-4, with 7 bases that match TRBD1. CDR3 length: 12 amino acids. Trimming removed 1 base from V and 14 bases from J; junction bases left unmatched: 5.

The V and J genes are TRBV18 and TRBJ2-3; no definite D call. The germline CDR1 and CDR2 sequences are KGHSH and LQKENI. The V and J ends lost 2 bases and 6 bases respectively, with 12 bases between them. The length of the CDR3 is 14 residues. The CDR3 protein is CASSPVEGPDTQYF. The CDR3 DNA follows: TGTGCCAGCTCACCAGTGGAAGGGCCGGATACGCAGTATTTT. Based on the CDR3 plus reference TRBV18 and TRBJ2-3, the full variable domain is NAGVMQNPRHLVRRRGQEARLRCSPMKGHSHVYWYRQLPEEGLKFMVYLQKENIIDESGMPKERFSAEFPKEGPSILRIQQVVRGDSAAYFCASSPVEGPDTQYFGPGTRLTVL.

In this sample, this clonotype turned up many times. The V gene is TRBV29-1, the J gene TRBJ2-2, with D hard to call. The V and J ends lost 0 bases and 6 bases respectively, with 5 bases between them. The CDR3 is 12 residues long. The germline V gene has CDR1 SQVTM and CDR2 ANQGSEA. CDR3 in DNA: TGCAGCGTTGAAGATAAACCCGGGGAGCTGTTTTTT. This translates into CSVEDKPGELFF.

The chain joins TRBV2 to TRBJ1-2; no clear D gene. The CDR3 loop spans 12 amino acids. Germline V gives CDR1 SNHLY, CDR2 FYNNEI. With 9 bases removed from V and 4 bases from J, the gap between germline ends came to 12 bases. CDR3 nucleotide sequence: TGTGCCAGAAGTCGATCCTCCTATGGCTACACCTTC. Translating gives CARSRSSYGYTF.

This clonotype was detected many times. This sequence joins TRBV6-2 or TRBV6-3 and TRBJ1-1; no definite D call. With 2 bases removed from V and 7 bases from J, the gap between germline ends came to 11 bases. This CDR3 region has 13 residues. Germline assignment: CDR1 MNHEY and CDR2 SVGEGT. CDR3 coding DNA: TGTGCCAGCAGTTACGGTCTAAGCAGTGAAGCTTTCTTT. Its protein product is CASSYGLSSEAFF.

This clonotype was counted ten times or more. The chain joins TRBV18 to TRBJ2-5; D ambiguous. The V end was cut by 1 base, the J end by 1 base, with 4 bases between. Germline values: CDR1 KGHSH, CDR2 LQKENI. This CDR3 is built from 13 residues. CDR3: CASSPQPQETQYF. In DNA form, the CDR3 reads TGTGCCAGCTCACCACAACCCCAAGAGACCCAGTACTTC.

This clonotype was detected ten times or more. The V gene is TRBV11-2, the J gene TRBJ2-7, with D uncertain. The CDR3 is 12 amino acids. Germline V gene data show CDR1 as SGHAT and CDR2 as FQNNGV. Trimming took off 2 bases at V and 4 bases at J, with 6 bases between the two ends. As DNA, the CDR3 is TGTGCCAGCAGCTTAAAAAAATACGAGCAGTACGTC. Its translation is CASSLKKYEQYV.

This clonotype appeared a single time. V gene TRBV6-6 combines with J gene TRBJ2-7; D not resolved. The CDR3 extends over 13 amino acids. CDR1 and CDR2 (germline): MNHNY, SVGAGI (reference sequence). Written as DNA, the CDR3 is TGTGCCAACAGTTTGGGTGCCCGAGGCGAGCAGTACGTC. Protein: CANSLGARGEQYV.

This clonotype has a count of ten or more. The rearrangement joins TRBV3-1 to TRBJ2-5, with D maybe TRBD2 (6 bases). V gave up 4 bases and J gave up 2 bases, with 11 bases separating them. The CDR3 extends over 14 amino acids. Germline V gives CDR1 LGHDT, CDR2 YNNKEL (reference sequence). CDR3 bases: TGTGCCAGCAGCCCCGGGACTCCACAAGAGACCCAGTACTTC. It codes for CASSPGTPQETQYF.

This clonotype was seen a few times. This chain links TRBV20-1 with TRBJ2-7; 13 nucleotides line up with TRBD2. Trimming cost V 3 bases and J 4 bases; bases outside gene matches: 12. Germline CDR1 and CDR2: DFQATT and SNEGSKA (reference sequence). The CDR3 is 17 residues long. The CDR3 region is CSARGQLAGGPLYEQYF. The DNA for the CDR3 is TGCAGTGCTAGGGGTCAACTAGCGGGGGGGCCTTTGTACGAGCAGTACTTC.

V usage is TRBV6-5 and J usage is TRBJ1-6; perhaps TRBD1 as D (5 bases). The CDR3 contains 15 residues. V was clipped by 2 bases and J by 4 bases, with 9 bases between them. Germline CDR1 is MNHEY and CDR2 is SVGAGI. In DNA form, the CDR3 reads TGTGCCAGCAGTTACGGGGGGGTATATAATTCACCCCTCCACTTT. As protein: CASSYGGVYNSPLHF.

There are a few counts of this clonotype. The chain uses TRBV2 and TRBJ2-3; 7 nucleotides match TRBD1. Germline CDR1 is SNHLY and CDR2 is FYNNEI. This CDR3 comprises 11 residues. J gave up 10 bases and V 5 bases, and 3 bases lay outside the gene matches. The CDR3 is CASSWQGAQYF. CDR3 bases: TGTGCCAGCAGTTGGCAGGGGGCGCAGTATTTT.

This chain joins TRBV6-1 and TRBJ2-7; TRBD1 might be the D (6 bases). The CDR3 has 14 amino acids. The germline V and J ends were trimmed by 5 bases and 1 base, with 12 bases remaining between them. Germline V CDR1 and CDR2: MNHNS, SASEGT. CDR3 amino acids: CASSMDSNSYEQYF. CDR3 nucleotide sequence: TGTGCCAGCAGTATGGACAGTAATTCCTACGAGCAGTACTTC.

This sequence joins TRBV18 and TRBJ1-5; D is ambiguous. The CDR3 contains 13 residues. V lost 5 bases and J 1 base, leaving 6 bases between the germline ends. CDR1 and CDR2 from the germline V gene are KGHSH and LQKENI. The CDR3 region is CASSKGSNQPQHF. The CDR3 DNA sequence: TGTGCCAGCTCAAAAGGGAGCAATCAGCCCCAGCATTTT.

This clonotype was counted at least ten times. The genes are TRBV7-3 and TRBJ2-2; 7 bases line up with TRBD1. The length of the CDR3 is 14 residues. The germline V gene encodes CDR1 SGHTA and CDR2 FQGTGA. J was trimmed by 0 bases and V by 8 bases; bases with no gene match: 3. CDR3 nucleotides: TGTGCCAGCCAAGGGGGCCCGAACACCGGGGAGCTGTTTTTT. It specifies CASQGGPNTGELFF.